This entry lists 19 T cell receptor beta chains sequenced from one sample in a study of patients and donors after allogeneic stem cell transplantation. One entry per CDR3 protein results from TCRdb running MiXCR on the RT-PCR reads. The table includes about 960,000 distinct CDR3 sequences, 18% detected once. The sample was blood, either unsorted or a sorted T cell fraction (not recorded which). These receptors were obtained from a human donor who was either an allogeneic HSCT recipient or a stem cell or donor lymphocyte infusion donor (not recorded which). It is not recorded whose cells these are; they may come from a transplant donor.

The chain's CDR3 is CASSRTGLAGGPLMQYF. Here the CDR3 DNA reads TGTGCCAGCAGCCGGACCGGACTAGCGGGGGGGCCTCTTATGCAGTATTTT. The rearrangement links TRBV3-1 to TRBJ2-3; 15 bases are shared with TRBD2. The V segment lost 4 bases and the J segment 11 bases; nucleotides outside the gene matches: 13. Germline V gene lookup returns CDR1 LGHDT and CDR2 YNNKEL (reference sequence). This CDR3 contains 17 residues.

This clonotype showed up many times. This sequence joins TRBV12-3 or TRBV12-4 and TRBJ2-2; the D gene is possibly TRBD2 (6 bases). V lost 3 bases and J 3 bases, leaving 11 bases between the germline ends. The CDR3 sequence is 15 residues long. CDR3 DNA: TGTGCCAGCAGTTTTTGGGGAGGTGACACCGGGGAGCTGTTTTTT. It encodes CASSFWGGDTGELFF.

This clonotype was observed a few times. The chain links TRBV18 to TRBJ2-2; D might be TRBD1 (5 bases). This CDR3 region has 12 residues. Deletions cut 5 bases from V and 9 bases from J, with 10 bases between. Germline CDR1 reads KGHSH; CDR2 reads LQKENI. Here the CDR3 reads CASSVTDRELFF. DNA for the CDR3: TGTGCCAGCTCAGTGACAGACCGGGAGCTGTTTTTT.

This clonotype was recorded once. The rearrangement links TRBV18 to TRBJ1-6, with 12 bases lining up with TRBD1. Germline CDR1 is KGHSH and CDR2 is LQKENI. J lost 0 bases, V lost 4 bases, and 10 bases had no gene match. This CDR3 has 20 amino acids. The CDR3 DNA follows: TGTGCCAGCTCACACTCCCCGGGACAGGGGGCTATCTCCTATAATTCACCCCTCCACTTT. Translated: CASSHSPGQGAISYNSPLHF.

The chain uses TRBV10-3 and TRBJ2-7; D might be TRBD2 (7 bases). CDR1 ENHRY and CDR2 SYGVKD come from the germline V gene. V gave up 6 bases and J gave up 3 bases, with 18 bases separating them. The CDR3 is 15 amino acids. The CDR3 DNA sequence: TGTGCCATCAGCCCCGATGGGAGGGGGATCTACGAGCAGTACTTC. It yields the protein CAISPDGRGIYEQYF.

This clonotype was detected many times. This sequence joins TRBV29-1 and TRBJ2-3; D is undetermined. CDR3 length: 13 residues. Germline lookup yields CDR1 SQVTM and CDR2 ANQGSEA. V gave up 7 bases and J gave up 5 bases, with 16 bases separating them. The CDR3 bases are TGCAGCGCCTCCCTGGGATATGGAGATACGCAGTATTTT. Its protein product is CSASLGYGDTQYF.

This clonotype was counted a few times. Here the CDR3 DNA reads TGTGCCAGCACTAGCGGGAGGCGCACAGATACGCAGTATTTT. This gives the protein CASTSGRRTDTQYF. The chain uses TRBV6-1 and TRBJ2-3; TRBD2 agrees at 11 bases. CDR1 is MNHNS and CDR2 is SASEGT in the germline V gene. The CDR3 spans 14 residues. V shed 7 bases and J 1 base; nucleotides not matched to a gene: 1.

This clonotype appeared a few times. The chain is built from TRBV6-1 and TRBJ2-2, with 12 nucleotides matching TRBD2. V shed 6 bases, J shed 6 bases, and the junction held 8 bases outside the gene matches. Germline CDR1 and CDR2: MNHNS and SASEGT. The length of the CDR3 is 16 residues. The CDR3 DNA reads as TGTGCCAGCAGCTTGACTAGCGGGAGTGTGTCCGGGGAGCTGTTTTTT. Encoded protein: CASSLTSGSVSGELFF.

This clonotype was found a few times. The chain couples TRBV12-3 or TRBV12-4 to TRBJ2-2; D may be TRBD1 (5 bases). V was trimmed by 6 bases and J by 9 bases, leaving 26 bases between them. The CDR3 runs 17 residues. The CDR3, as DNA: TGTGCCAGCAGCGCCCCCCTTGGGGCAGGTAGTAGCCGGGAGCTGTTTTTT. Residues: CASSAPLGAGSSRELFF.

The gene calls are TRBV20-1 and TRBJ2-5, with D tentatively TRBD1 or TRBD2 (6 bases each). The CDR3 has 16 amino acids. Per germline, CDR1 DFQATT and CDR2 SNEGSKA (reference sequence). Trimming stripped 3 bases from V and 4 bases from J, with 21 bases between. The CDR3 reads CSARELGGPHVETQYF. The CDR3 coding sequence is TGCAGTGCTAGGGAGCTCGGGGGCCCACACGTAGAGACCCAGTACTTC.

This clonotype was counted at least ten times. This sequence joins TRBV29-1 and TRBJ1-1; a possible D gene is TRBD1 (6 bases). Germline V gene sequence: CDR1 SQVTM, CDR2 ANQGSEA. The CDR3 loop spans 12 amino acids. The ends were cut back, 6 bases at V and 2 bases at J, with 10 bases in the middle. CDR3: CSVEQGNTEAFF. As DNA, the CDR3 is TGCAGCGTGGAACAGGGTAACACTGAAGCTTTCTTT.

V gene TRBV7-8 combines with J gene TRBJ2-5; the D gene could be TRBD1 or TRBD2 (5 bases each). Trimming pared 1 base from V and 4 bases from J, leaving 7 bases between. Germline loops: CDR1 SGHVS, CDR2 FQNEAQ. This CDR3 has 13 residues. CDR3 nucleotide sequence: TGTGCCAGCAGCTTAGTCGGGGCAGAGACCCAGTACTTC. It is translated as CASSLVGAETQYF.

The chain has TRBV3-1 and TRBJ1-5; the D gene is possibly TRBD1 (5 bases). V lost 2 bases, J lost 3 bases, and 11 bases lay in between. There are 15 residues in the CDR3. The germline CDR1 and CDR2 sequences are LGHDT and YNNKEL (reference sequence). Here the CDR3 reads CASSQTGAHNQPQHF. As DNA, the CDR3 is TGTGCCAGCAGCCAAACCGGGGCGCACAATCAGCCCCAGCATTTT.

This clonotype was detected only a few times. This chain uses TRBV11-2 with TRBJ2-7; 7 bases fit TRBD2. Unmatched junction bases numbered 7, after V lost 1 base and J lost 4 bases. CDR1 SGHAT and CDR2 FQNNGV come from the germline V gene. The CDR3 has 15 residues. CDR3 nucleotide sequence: TGTGCCAGCAGCTTAGGTGCGGGAGTTGTGTACGAGCAGTACTTC. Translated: CASSLGAGVVYEQYF.

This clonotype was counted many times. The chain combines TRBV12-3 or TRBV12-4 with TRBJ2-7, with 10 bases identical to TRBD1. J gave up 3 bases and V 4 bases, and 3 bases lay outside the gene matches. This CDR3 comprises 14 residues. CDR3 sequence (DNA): TGTGCCAGCAGTTCCGGGACAGGGGTCTACGAGCAGTACTTC. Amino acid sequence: CASSSGTGVYEQYF.

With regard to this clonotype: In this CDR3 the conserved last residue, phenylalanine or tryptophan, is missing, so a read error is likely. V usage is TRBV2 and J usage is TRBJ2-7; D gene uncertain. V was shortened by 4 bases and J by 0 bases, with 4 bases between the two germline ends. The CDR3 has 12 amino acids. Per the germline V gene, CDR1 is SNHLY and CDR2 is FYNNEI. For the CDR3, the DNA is TGTGCCAGCAGTGGCCCCTCCTACGAGCAGTACCTC. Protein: CASSGPSYEQYL.

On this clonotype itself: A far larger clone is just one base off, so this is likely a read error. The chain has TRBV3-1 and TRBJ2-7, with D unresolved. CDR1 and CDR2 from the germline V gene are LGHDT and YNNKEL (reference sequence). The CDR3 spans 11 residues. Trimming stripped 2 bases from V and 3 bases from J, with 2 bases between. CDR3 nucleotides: TGTGCCAGCAGCCAATTCTACGAGCAGTACTTC. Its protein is CASSQFYEQYF.

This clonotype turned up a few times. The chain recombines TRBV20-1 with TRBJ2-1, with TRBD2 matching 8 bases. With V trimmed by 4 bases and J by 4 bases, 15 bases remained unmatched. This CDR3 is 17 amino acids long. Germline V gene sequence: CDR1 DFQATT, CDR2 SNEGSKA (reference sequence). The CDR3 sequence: CSANLRLGSGGYNEQFF. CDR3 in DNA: TGCAGTGCTAACCTTCGGTTGGGAAGCGGGGGATACAATGAGCAGTTCTTC.

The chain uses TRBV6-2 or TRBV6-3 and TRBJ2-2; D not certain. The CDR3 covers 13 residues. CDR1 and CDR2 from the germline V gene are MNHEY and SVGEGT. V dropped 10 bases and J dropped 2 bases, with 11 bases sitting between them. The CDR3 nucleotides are TGTGCCACCAAGAGACCTAACACCGGGGAGCTGTTTTTT. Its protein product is CATKRPNTGELFF.